Shown below are 24 T cell receptor beta chains from a single sample sequenced in a study of blood T cell repertoires in COVID-19. TCRdb keeps only in-frame clones here, not all; method: immunoSEQ multiplex PCR. Of approximately 160,000 clones in the sample, about 92% were seen once. Sequences were obtained from peripheral blood. These receptor sequences come from a man in his 60s with active or convalescent COVID-19.

The chain is built from TRBV18 and TRBJ2-3; 12 positions match TRBD2. Germline assignment: CDR1 KGHSH and CDR2 LQKENI. The CDR3 loop spans 17 amino acids. The junction had 5 bases not matched to a gene; V was cut back by 2 bases and J by 2 bases. CDR3 coding DNA: TGTGCCAGCTCACCAATCGCTAGCGGGAGGGCCACAGATACGCAGTATTTT. Residues: CASSPIASGRATDTQYF.

CDR3 in DNA: TGTGCCAGCAGCCCCTGGACAGGGAACTATGGCTACACCTTC. Protein: CASSPWTGNYGYTF. V and J are TRBV3-1 (or the pseudogene TRBV3-2) and TRBJ1-2, with TRBD1 matching over 8 bases. From germline, CDR1 is LGHDT and CDR2 YNNKEL (reference sequence). V shed 4 bases and J 2 bases; nucleotides not matched to a gene: 3. This CDR3 contains 14 residues.

The genes are TRBV11-2 and TRBJ1-1, with 9 bases aligning to TRBD1. The CDR3 has 14 residues. The germline V gene has CDR1 SGHAT and CDR2 FQNNGV. Losses at the gene ends were 1 base for V and 5 bases for J; bases not matched to a gene: 2. CDR3 DNA sequence: TGTGCCAGCAGCTTAGCCGGGACAGGGACTGAAGCTTTCTTT. This gives the protein CASSLAGTGTEAFF.

J is TRBJ1-1 and V is TRBV5-1; no reliable D call. V lost 1 base and J lost 2, with 9 bases in between. The CDR3 is 14 amino acids. Germline loops: CDR1 SGHRS, CDR2 YFSETQ. The CDR3 protein is CASSLTVYNTEAFF. The CDR3 nucleotides read TGCGCCAGCAGCTTGACAGTTTACAACACTGAAGCTTTCTTT.

This chain links TRBV18 with TRBJ2-5; 9 nucleotides align to TRBD2. CDR1 and CDR2 (germline): KGHSH, LQKENI. CDR3 size: 15 residues. J gave up 3 bases and V 3 bases, and 5 bases lay outside the gene matches. The CDR3 protein is CASSPRASGEETQYF. The CDR3 bases are TGTGCCAGCTCACCTCGGGCTAGCGGGGAAGAGACCCAGTACTTC.

This clone was recorded only once. The rearrangement joins TRBV7-2 to TRBJ2-1, with TRBD1 identical over 7 bases. The CDR3 totals 15 residues. V gave up 2 bases and J gave up 12 bases; unmatched junction bases: 13. CDR1 and CDR2 (germline): SGHTA, FQGNSA. CDR3 in DNA: TGTGCCAGCAGCTTATCGCGACAGGGACGAGACGGGCAGTTCTTC. It specifies CASSLSRQGRDGQFF.

The chain recombines TRBV2 with TRBJ1-5; D is perhaps TRBD1 (5 bases). Germline V lookup: CDR1 SNHLY, CDR2 FYNNEI. V lost 5 bases to trimming and J lost 3 bases, with 11 bases between them. This CDR3 is 14 amino acids long. CDR3 nucleotides: TGTGCCAGCAGTATCGACAGACTCAATCAGCCCCAGCATTTT. Translation: CASSIDRLNQPQHF.

This chain links TRBV11-2 with TRBJ2-3; 9 nucleotides agree with TRBD2. J lost 0 bases, V lost 0 bases, and 1 base had no gene match. Germline loops: CDR1 SGHAT, CDR2 FQNNGV. The CDR3 consists of 16 residues. This chain's CDR3 is CASSLELAGSTDTQYF. The CDR3 DNA is TGTGCCAGCAGCTTAGAGCTAGCGGGGAGCACAGATACGCAGTATTTT.

The V and J genes are TRBV12-3 or TRBV12-4 and TRBJ2-7; D not resolved. The length of the CDR3 is 12 residues. The V end was cut by 0 bases, the J end by 3 bases, with 3 bases between. Here the CDR3 DNA reads TGTGCCAGCAGTTTAGCTCGCTACGAGCAGTACTTC. Translation gives CASSLARYEQYF.

Only one count was recorded for this clone. The gene calls are TRBV19 and TRBJ2-3; 16 bases fit TRBD2. This CDR3 is 18 amino acids long. After removal of 7 bases from V and 2 bases from J, the junction contained 9 bases not matched to a gene. CDR1 is LNHDA, CDR2 SQIVND, per germline (reference sequence). The chain's CDR3 is CASNQGLAGGRVTDTQYF. The CDR3 DNA is TGTGCCAGTAACCAGGGACTAGCGGGGGGGCGGGTCACAGATACGCAGTATTTT. The variable domain in full, completed from reference TRBV19 and TRBJ2-3, reads DGGITQSPKYLFRKEGQNVTLSCEQNLNHDAMYWYRQDPGQGLRLIYYSQIVNDFQKGDIAEGYSVSREKKESFPLTVTSAQKNPTAFYLCASNQGLAGGRVTDTQYFGPGTRLTVL.

The chain couples TRBV6-1 to TRBJ2-7; D perhaps matches TRBD1 (5 bases). Germline lookup yields CDR1 MNHNS and CDR2 SASEGT. CDR3 size: 15 residues. Trimming removed 3 bases at V and 0 bases at J, with 12 bases between. CDR3 in amino acids: CASSDFRAFSYEQYF. In DNA form, the CDR3 reads TGTGCCAGCAGTGATTTCAGGGCGTTCTCCTACGAGCAGTACTTC.

The chain joins TRBV19 to TRBJ2-3; 7 nucleotides match TRBD1. The CDR3 covers 15 residues. Per germline, CDR1 LNHDA and CDR2 SQIVND (reference sequence). The V gene end was trimmed by 4 bases and the J gene end by 6 bases; junction bases not matched to a gene: 10. The CDR3 region has the DNA TGTGCCAGTAGTACGGGACAGCGCTATGGGGATACGCAGTATTTT. This gives the protein CASSTGQRYGDTQYF.

The chain combines TRBV30 with TRBJ2-7; the D is unclear. The germline CDR1 and CDR2 sequences are GTSNPN and SVGIG (reference sequence). The CDR3 has 13 amino acids. The V end lost 1 base, the J end lost 0 bases, and 7 bases lay between the germline ends. The CDR3 DNA reads as TGTGCCTGGAGTGGCCTTAGCTCCTACGAGCAGTACTTC. This translates into CAWSGLSSYEQYF.

This sequence joins TRBV4-2 and TRBJ2-6; TRBD1 aligns across 7 bases. There are 17 residues in the CDR3. Germline CDR1 and CDR2: LGHNA and YNFKEQ. Losses at the gene ends were 4 bases for V and 0 bases for J; bases not matched to a gene: 6. CDR3 in DNA: TGTGCCAGCAGCCTCGGGACAGTTACCTCTGGGGCCAACGTCCTGACTTTC. Encoded protein: CASSLGTVTSGANVLTF.

This sequence joins TRBV5-1 and TRBJ2-2; D may be TRBD1 (6 bases). The CDR3 is 16 residues long. CDR1 and CDR2 from the germline V gene are SGHRS and YFSETQ. Between the trimmed V and J ends, which lost 3 bases and 1 base, there was a span of 13 bases. The CDR3 sequence: CASSSPGHRNTGELFF. DNA of the CDR3: TGCGCCAGCAGCTCCCCGGGACATCGGAACACCGGGGAGCTGTTTTTT.

The chain couples TRBV29-1 to TRBJ1-2; D might be TRBD1 (6 bases). Germline V gene sequence: CDR1 SQVTM, CDR2 ANQGSEA. The CDR3 runs 14 residues. V was trimmed by 4 bases and J by 2 bases, leaving 14 bases between them. The DNA for the CDR3 is TGCAGCGTTGGCCGGGACACCGCCAACTATGGCTACACCTTC. Amino acids: CSVGRDTANYGYTF.

The rearrangement uses TRBV6-5 and TRBJ2-7, with D perhaps matching TRBD1 (6 bases). There are 13 residues in the CDR3. CDR1 and CDR2 (germline): MNHEY, SVGAGI. V dropped 8 bases and J dropped 3 bases, with 14 bases sitting between them. The CDR3 DNA reads TGTGCCAGCCGACAGGCCCTTGACTACGAGCAGTACTTC. This codes for CASRQALDYEQYF.

The chain recombines TRBV7-9 with TRBJ2-2; perhaps TRBD1 as D (5 bases). The CDR3 spans 17 residues. Germline V gene sequence: CDR1 SEHNR, CDR2 FQNEAQ (reference sequence). V lost 5 bases and J 6 bases, leaving 22 bases between the germline ends. The CDR3 DNA sequence: TGTGCCAGCAGCCCCACTGGGGCCCTGAGATTGTCCGGGGAGCTGTTTTTT. Residues: CASSPTGALRLSGELFF.

This rearrangement joins TRBV18 to TRBJ2-7; 10 positions match TRBD2. Germline CDR1 KGHSH, CDR2 LQKENI. This CDR3 has 15 residues. V was clipped by 3 bases and J by 6 bases; unmatched bases: 8. The CDR3 coding sequence is TGTGCCAGCTCACCTCTAGCGGGGGTTTGGCGCGAGCAGTACTTC. It translates to CASSPLAGVWREQYF.

This clone has only a few counts. V is TRBV6-5 and J is TRBJ1-1; 7 bases fit TRBD1. CDR3 size: 15 residues. Germline V lookup: CDR1 MNHEY, CDR2 SVGAGI. Losses at the gene ends were 5 bases for V and 1 base for J; bases not matched to a gene: 7. The chain's CDR3 is CASSSPTGKNTEAFF. CDR3 coding DNA: TGTGCCAGCAGTAGTCCGACAGGGAAGAACACTGAAGCTTTCTTT.

The rearrangement uses TRBV7-2 and TRBJ2-5, with 7 bases matching TRBD2. Germline-derived CDR1 and CDR2 are SGHTA and FQGNSA. V lost 1 base, J lost 2 bases, and 4 bases stayed unmatched. The CDR3 totals 15 residues. CDR3 in amino acids: CASSLVAGVQETQYF. Here the CDR3 DNA reads TGTGCCAGCAGCTTAGTGGCGGGGGTGCAAGAGACCCAGTACTTC. The entire variable domain, with the rest obtained from reference TRBV7-2 and TRBJ2-5, is as follows: GAGVSQSPSNKVTEKGKDVELRCDPISGHTALYWYRQSLGQGLEFLIYFQGNSAPDKSGLPSDRFSAERTGGSVSTLTIQRTQQEDSAVYLCASSLVAGVQETQYFGPGTRLLVL.

The chain couples TRBV6-1 to TRBJ1-3; D is perhaps TRBD1 (6 bases). The CDR3 runs 16 residues. CDR1 is MNHNS and CDR2 is SASEGT in the germline V gene. V shed 1 base and J shed 3 bases, with 13 bases lying between them. The CDR3 DNA follows: TGTGCCAGCAGTGAAGGGGGGCGGTTAGGTGGAAACACCATATATTTT. Translated, it gives CASSEGGRLGGNTIYF.

The chain recombines TRBV6-4 with TRBJ1-1; D perhaps matches TRBD1 (6 bases). Germline CDR1 MRHNA, CDR2 SNTAGT. V lost 6 bases and J 2 bases, leaving 13 bases between the germline ends. There are 14 residues in the CDR3. The CDR3 DNA sequence: TGTGCCAGCAGATCCGGGACACAAAACACTGAAGCTTTCTTT. Translated: CASRSGTQNTEAFF.

This chain uses TRBV21-1 with TRBJ2-7; TRBD2 was called by the table and not checked on the DNA. TRBV21-1 is a pseudogene locus. The CDR3 spans 16 residues. The CDR3 sequence: CASSKDVAGGPGEQYF. The DNA for the CDR3 is TGTGCCAGCAGCAAAGACGTAGCGGGGGGGCCTGGCGAGCAGTACTTC.